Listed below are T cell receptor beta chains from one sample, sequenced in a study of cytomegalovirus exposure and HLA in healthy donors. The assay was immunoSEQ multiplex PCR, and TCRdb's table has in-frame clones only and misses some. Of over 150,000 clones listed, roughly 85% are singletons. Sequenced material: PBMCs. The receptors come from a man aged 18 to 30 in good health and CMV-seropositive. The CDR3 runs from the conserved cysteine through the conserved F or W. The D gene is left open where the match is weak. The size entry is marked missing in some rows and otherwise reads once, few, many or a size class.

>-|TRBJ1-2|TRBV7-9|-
CASSRTQRDGYTF
TGTGCCAGCAGCCGAACTCAGCGAGATGGCTACACCTTC
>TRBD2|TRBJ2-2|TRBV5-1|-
CASSRDLAGATGELFF
TGCGCCAGCAGCCGCGACTTAGCGGGAGCAACCGGGGAGCTGTTTTTT
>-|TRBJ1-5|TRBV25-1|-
CASSSGERDYSNQPQHF
TGTGCCAGCAGTAGCGGGGAAAGGGACTATAGCAATCAGCCCCAGCATTTT
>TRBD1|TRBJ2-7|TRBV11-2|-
CASSLDRGHEQYF
TGTGCCAGCAGCCTCGACAGGGGGCACGAGCAGTACTTC
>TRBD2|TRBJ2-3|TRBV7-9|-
CASSLRRLAGDTDTQYF
TGTGCCAGCAGCTTAAGGCGACTAGCGGGTGACACAGATACGCAGTATTTT
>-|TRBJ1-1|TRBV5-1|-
CASSLFGGNTEAFF
TGCGCCAGCAGCTTGTTCGGGGGGAACACTGAAGCTTTCTTT
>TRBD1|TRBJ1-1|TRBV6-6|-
CASSLQGATEAFF
TGTGCCAGCAGTCTACAGGGGGCCACTGAAGCTTTCTTT
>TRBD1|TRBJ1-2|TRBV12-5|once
CASLPRDSFGYTF
TGTGCTAGTCTCCCAAGGGACAGTTTCGGCTACACCTTC
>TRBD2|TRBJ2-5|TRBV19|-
CASSRTSGDQETQYF
TGTGCCAGTTCCCGGACTAGCGGGGACCAAGAGACCCAGTACTTC
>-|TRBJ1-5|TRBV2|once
CASSEDGSYQPQHF
TGTGCCAGCAGTGAAGACGGGAGTTATCAGCCCCAGCATTTT
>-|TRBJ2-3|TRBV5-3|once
CARSCTGLGTDTQYF
TGTGCCAGAAGCTGTACAGGGTTGGGCACAGATACGCAGTATTTT
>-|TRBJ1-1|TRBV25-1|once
CASSEPREASEAFF
TGTGCCAGCAGTGAACCTCGGGAGGCGTCTGAAGCTTTCTTT
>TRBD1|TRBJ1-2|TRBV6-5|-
CASTSTGEGYGYTF
TGTGCCAGCACGTCTACAGGGGAAGGCTATGGCTACACCTTC
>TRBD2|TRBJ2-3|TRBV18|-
CASSRGGLTDTQYF
TGTGCCAGCTCACGGGGGGGTCTCACAGATACGCAGTATTTT
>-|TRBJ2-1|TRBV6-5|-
CASSTQGRIGGEQFF
TGTGCCAGCAGTACACAAGGACGGATAGGAGGTGAGCAGTTCTTC
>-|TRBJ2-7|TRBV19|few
CASSSTVSYEQYF
TGTGCCAGTAGTAGTACGGTCTCCTACGAGCAGTACTTC
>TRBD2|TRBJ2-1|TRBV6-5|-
CASSYGEGLSEQFF
TGTGCCAGCAGTTACGGGGAGGGTTTAAGTGAGCAGTTCTTC
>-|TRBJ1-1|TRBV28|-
CASSSGLRQNTEAFF
TGTGCCAGCAGTTCTGGTCTCAGGCAGAACACTGAAGCTTTCTTT
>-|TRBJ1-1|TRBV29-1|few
CSVEGPSMNTEAFF
TGCAGCGTTGAAGGTCCCAGTATGAACACTGAAGCTTTCTTT
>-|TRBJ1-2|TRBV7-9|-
CASSPALEGYGYTF
TGTGCCAGCAGCCCGGCCCTTGAGGGCTATGGCTACACCTTC
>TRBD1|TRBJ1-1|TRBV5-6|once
CASSLGTGSEAFF
TGTGCCAGCAGCTTGGGGACAGGGTCTGAAGCTTTCTTT
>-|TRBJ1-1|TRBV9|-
CASSVEGRTEAFF
TGTGCCAGCAGCGTAGAGGGGAGGACTGAAGCTTTCTTT
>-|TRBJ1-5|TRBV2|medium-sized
CASSETAGDQPQHF
TGTGCCAGCAGTGAGACGGCAGGGGATCAGCCCCAGCATTTT
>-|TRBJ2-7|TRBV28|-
CASSLESFYEQYF
TGTGCCAGCAGTTTAGAGTCATTCTACGAGCAGTACTTC
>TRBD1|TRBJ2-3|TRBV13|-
CASSFRGTGMEDTQYF
TGTGCCAGCAGCTTCAGGGGGACAGGGATGGAAGATACGCAGTATTTT
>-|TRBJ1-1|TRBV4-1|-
CASSDITEAFF
TGCGCCAGCAGCGACATCACTGAAGCTTTCTTT
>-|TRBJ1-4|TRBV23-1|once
CASSRPPGPNEKLFF
TGCGCCAGCAGTCGGCCCCCAGGGCCAAATGAAAAACTGTTTTTT
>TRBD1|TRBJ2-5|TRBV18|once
CASSPPGQSQETQYF
TGTGCCAGCTCACCCCCGGGACAGAGTCAAGAGACCCAGTACTTC
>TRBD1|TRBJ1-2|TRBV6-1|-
CASSSDRGDYGYTF
TGTGCCAGCAGTTCTGACAGGGGTGACTATGGCTACACCTTC
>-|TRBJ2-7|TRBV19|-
CASSIDLQSSYEQYF
TGTGCCAGTAGTATAGATCTACAGAGCTCCTACGAGCAGTACTTC
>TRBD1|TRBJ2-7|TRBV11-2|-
CASSLLGQGAREQYF
TGTGCCAGCAGCTTATTGGGACAGGGGGCGCGGGAGCAGTACTTC